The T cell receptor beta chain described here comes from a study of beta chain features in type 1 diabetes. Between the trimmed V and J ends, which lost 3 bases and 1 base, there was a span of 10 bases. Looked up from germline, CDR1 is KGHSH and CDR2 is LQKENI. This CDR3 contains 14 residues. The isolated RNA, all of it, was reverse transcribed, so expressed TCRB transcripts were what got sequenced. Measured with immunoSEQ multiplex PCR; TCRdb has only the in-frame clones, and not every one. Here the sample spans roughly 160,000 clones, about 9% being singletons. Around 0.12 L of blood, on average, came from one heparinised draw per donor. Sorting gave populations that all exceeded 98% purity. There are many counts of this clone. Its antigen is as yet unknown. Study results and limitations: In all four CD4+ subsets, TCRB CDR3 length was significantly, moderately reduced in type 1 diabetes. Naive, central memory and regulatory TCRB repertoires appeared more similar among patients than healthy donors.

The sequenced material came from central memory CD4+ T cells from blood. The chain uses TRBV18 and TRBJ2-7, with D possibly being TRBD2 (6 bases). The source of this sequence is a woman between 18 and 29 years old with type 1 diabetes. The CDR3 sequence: CASSPPAGSYEQYF. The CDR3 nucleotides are TGTGCCAGCTCACCCCCGGCGGGGTCCTACGAGCAGTACTTC.